Below, 15 T cell receptor beta chains from the same sample are listed, as sequenced in a study of identical twins. TCRdb recomputed calls from the 5' RACE reads with MiXCR, one row per CDR3 protein. This table has 200,000 to 300,000 distinct CDR3 sequences, 6% to 8% appearing once. The sample was also linked to a second study, of yellow fever vaccine responses in identical twins.

The material sequenced was CD8+ T cells sorted from blood. The receptors shown here come from a woman aged 18 to 35 in good health.

The rearrangement links TRBV12-3 or TRBV12-4 to TRBJ2-5, with TRBD2 as a possible D gene (6 bases). With 3 bases removed from V and 5 bases from J, the gap between germline ends came to 10 bases. CDR3 length equals 13 residues. CDR3 in amino acids: CASSFSGVETQYF. In DNA, the CDR3 is TGTGCCAGCAGTTTCTCGGGGGTCGAGACCCAGTACTTC.

This clonotype was counted between two and nine times. The chain links TRBV19 to TRBJ1-1; the D is unclear. With 1 base removed from V and 0 bases from J, the gap between germline ends came to 9 bases. The germline V gene encodes CDR1 LNHDA and CDR2 SQIVND (reference sequence). There are 15 residues in the CDR3. In DNA, the CDR3 is TGTGCCAGTAGTATAGGGGCCAGTCTGAACACTGAAGCTTTCTTT. Protein: CASSIGASLNTEAFF.

This clonotype was recorded a few times. The J gene is TRBJ1-2, the V gene TRBV28; D remains unclear. The ends were cut back, 7 bases at V and 3 bases at J, with 18 bases in the middle. Germline CDR1 and CDR2: MDHEN and SYDVKM. This CDR3 contains 15 residues. This CDR3 reads CASTTMELSYYGYTF. DNA for the CDR3: TGTGCCAGCACCACCATGGAGCTTTCCTACTATGGCTACACCTTC.

This clonotype was seen at least ten times. J is TRBJ1-1 and V is TRBV29-1; 7 nucleotides align to TRBD1. CDR1 is SQVTM, CDR2 ANQGSEA, per germline. The length of the CDR3 is 16 residues. Losses at the gene ends were 6 bases for V and 0 bases for J; bases not matched to a gene: 13. CDR3: CSVGDSMARMNTEAFF. The CDR3, as DNA: TGCAGCGTGGGGGACAGTATGGCCCGCATGAACACTGAAGCTTTCTTT.

Many counts were recorded for this clonotype. This chain connects TRBV24-1 to TRBJ2-1, with D uncertain. Germline loops: CDR1 KGHDR, CDR2 SFDVKD. V was pared by 4 bases and J by 8 bases, with 8 bases between. This CDR3 is built from 12 residues. The CDR3 DNA follows: TGTGCCACCAGTGAATATGGCCATGAGCAGTTCTTC. Encoded protein: CATSEYGHEQFF.

This clonotype was counted many times. The rearrangement links TRBV7-9 to TRBJ2-7; D gene ambiguous. Germline CDR1 is SEHNR and CDR2 is FQNEAQ (reference sequence). The CDR3 contains 11 residues. V lost 3 bases and J lost 5, with 5 bases in between. CDR3 DNA sequence: TGTGCCAGCAGCTTTAAGGACGAGCAGTACTTC. It translates to CASSFKDEQYF. Full variable domain (rest looked up from reference TRBV7-9 and TRBJ2-7): DTGVSQNPRHKITKRGQNVTFRCDPISEHNRLYWYRQTLGQGPEFLTYFQNEAQLEKSRLLSDRFSAERPKGSFSTLEIQRTEQGDSAMYLCASSFKDEQYFGPGTRLTVT.

V and J are TRBV2 and TRBJ1-5; TRBD1 aligns across 9 bases. The CDR3 sequence is 17 residues long. With V trimmed by 3 bases and J by 4 bases, 10 bases remained unmatched. In germline, CDR1 is SNHLY, CDR2 FYNNEI. As DNA, the CDR3 is TGTGCCAGCAGTGATTTGACAGGGGGTTGGGTAAATCAGCCCCAGCATTTT. This translates into CASSDLTGGWVNQPQHF. Together with reference TRBV2 and TRBJ1-5, the CDR3 gives the full variable domain: EPEVTQTPSHQVTQMGQEVILRCVPISNHLYFYWYRQILGQKVEFLVSFYNNEISEKSEIFDDQFSVERPDGSNFTLKIRSTKLEDSAMYFCASSDLTGGWVNQPQHFGDGTRLSIL.

This clonotype was detected a few times. V usage is TRBV7-8 and J usage is TRBJ2-3; 8 bases are a match to TRBD1. Germline CDR1 is SGHVS and CDR2 is FQNEAQ. The CDR3 length is 17 residues. V lost 8 bases, J lost 2 bases, and 15 bases stayed unmatched. The CDR3 here is CASARAFRTGNTDTQYF. The CDR3 coding sequence is TGTGCCAGCGCCAGGGCCTTTAGGACAGGGAACACAGATACGCAGTATTTT.

Ten or more counts support this clonotype. The chain is built from TRBV13 and TRBJ2-7; no clear D gene. V lost 0 bases and J lost 0, with 6 bases in between. Germline lookup yields CDR1 PRHDT and CDR2 FYEKMQ (reference sequence). The CDR3 runs to 14 residues. CDR3 loop: CASSLGQNSYEQYF. The CDR3 DNA follows: TGTGCCAGCAGCTTAGGGCAGAACTCCTACGAGCAGTACTTC.

The sample holds a few counts of this clonotype. The CDR3 region is CASSHPGQGAREQYF. The CDR3 nucleotides read TGTGCCAGCAGTCACCCGGGACAGGGGGCAAGAGAGCAGTACTTC. J is TRBJ2-7 and V is TRBV28; 12 bases align to TRBD1. This CDR3 is 15 amino acids long. V lost 5 bases and J lost 7; bases outside the gene matches: 9. Germline CDR1 reads MDHEN; CDR2 reads SYDVKM.

The table lists this clonotype with a few counts. CDR3 in amino acids: CAGGGATKNIQYF. The CDR3 DNA sequence: TGCGCCGGGGGGGGGGCGACCAAAAACATTCAGTACTTC. The genes are TRBV10-1 and TRBJ2-4, with D perhaps matching TRBD2 (7 bases). CDR1 WNHNN and CDR2 SYGVQD come from the germline V gene (reference sequence). The CDR3 sequence is 13 residues long. Trimming removed 11 bases from V and 2 bases from J, with 13 bases in between.

V gene TRBV3-1 combines with J gene TRBJ1-1; D remains unclear. The germline gives CDR1 LGHDT, CDR2 YNNKEL (reference sequence). V lost 3 bases and J 9 bases, leaving 14 bases between the germline ends. This CDR3 region has 13 residues. CDR3 sequence (DNA): TGTGCCAGCAGCCAGAAGCCTGGGAGGAAAGCTTTCTTT. Translation gives CASSQKPGRKAFF.

This chain joins TRBV7-9 and TRBJ1-1; possible D gene TRBD1, 5 bases. This CDR3 contains 15 residues. CDR1 is SEHNR and CDR2 is FQNEAQ in the germline V gene (reference sequence). Between the trimmed V and J ends, which lost 5 bases and 3 bases, there was a span of 16 bases. CDR3 protein: CASSPGEQAYTEAFF. The CDR3 DNA is TGTGCCAGCAGCCCCGGGGAACAGGCGTACACTGAAGCTTTCTTT. The full variable domain, its missing parts supplied by reference TRBV7-9 and TRBJ1-1, is DTGVSQNPRHKITKRGQNVTFRCDPISEHNRLYWYRQTLGQGPEFLTYFQNEAQLEKSRLLSDRFSAERPKGSFSTLEIQRTEQGDSAMYLCASSPGEQAYTEAFFGQGTRLTVV.

This clonotype was picked up a small number of times. V and J are TRBV24-1 and TRBJ2-1; a possible D gene is TRBD2 (5 bases). The CDR3 spans 14 residues. CDR1 and CDR2 from the germline V gene are KGHDR and SFDVKD. V was cut by 2 bases and J by 8 bases, with 12 bases left in between. The CDR3 region is CATSDSVRRDEQFF. CDR3 nucleotide sequence: TGTGCCACCAGTGATTCCGTAAGGCGGGATGAGCAGTTCTTC.

This clonotype was seen a handful of times. The V gene is TRBV6-1, the J gene TRBJ2-7; unclear D gene. CDR3 length: 13 residues. Germline-derived CDR1 and CDR2 are MNHNS and SASEGT. The germline V and J ends were trimmed by 2 bases and 6 bases, with 11 bases remaining between them. The CDR3 sequence is CASSEFWVGEQYV. The CDR3 DNA follows: TGTGCCAGCAGTGAATTCTGGGTAGGCGAGCAGTACGTC.